This T cell receptor beta chain was captured by sequencing in a study of cytomegalovirus exposure and HLA in healthy donors. Notes on this clone: What it recognizes is unknown.

Findings of the study overall: TCR beta chains numbering more than 150 were designated cytomegalovirus-associated. While the bulk of TCR sequences proved rare, some public TCRs turned up in many donors. The classifier reportedly diagnosed cytomegalovirus status with high specificity and sensitivity.

From germline, CDR1 is SQVTM and CDR2 ANQGSEA. CDR3 length equals 14 residues. The V gene lost 4 bases and the J gene lost 4 bases, with 15 bases spanning the gap. Some clones are missing from TCRdb's copy, which holds only in-frame ones; the method was immunoSEQ multiplex PCR. The table has about 160,000 clones, approximately 96% seen once. This sequence originates from a woman younger than 35 in good health and CMV-seronegative. The source material was PBMCs. This chain links TRBV29-1 with TRBJ2-3, with D tentatively TRBD2 (6 bases). The CDR3 loop reads CSVGRVPGADTQYF. The DNA of the CDR3 is TGCAGCGTTGGGAGGGTTCCGGGGGCAGATACGCAGTATTTT.